This T cell receptor beta chain was documented in a study of blood T cell repertoires in COVID-19. Background on the study: Sample material is recorded as cDNA or gDNA derived from T cells, B-cell-depleted T cells, or PBMCs.

Concerning this clone: Distinct nucleotide sequences in the sample also encode this CDR3.

Everyone who took part was 18 to 89 years old, and they came from 20 to 25 US areas. The assay was immunoSEQ multiplex PCR, and TCRdb's table has in-frame clones only and misses some. The sample records roughly 400,000 clones, roughly nine tenths being singletons. Germline loops: CDR1 KGHSH, CDR2 LQKENI. V lost 2 bases and J lost 0, with 7 bases in between. CDR3 size: 14 residues. The sequencing input was PBMCs or T cells enriched from blood (not recorded which). This TCR derives from a man aged 30 to 45 who had recovered from COVID-19. This chain links TRBV18 with TRBJ1-1; weak D call: TRBD1 (5 bases). The CDR3 protein is CASSPDRLNTEAFF. CDR3 sequence (DNA): TGTGCCAGCTCACCAGACAGACTGAACACTGAAGCTTTCTTT. Complete variable domain (other parts from reference TRBV18 and TRBJ1-1): NAGVMQNPRHLVRRRGQEARLRCSPMKGHSHVYWYRQLPEEGLKFMVYLQKENIIDESGMPKERFSAEFPKEGPSILRIQQVVRGDSAAYFCASSPDRLNTEAFFGQGTRLTVV.